One sample yielded the 15 T cell receptor beta chains listed below, sequenced in a study of cytomegalovirus exposure and HLA in healthy donors. Assay used: immunoSEQ multiplex PCR; TCRdb lists only in-frame clones, some missing. The sample has 70,000 to 85,000 clones, roughly 94% seen once; the top ten hold less than 2%. Sequencing was done on a sample of PBMCs. The receptor source for this set is a woman younger than 35 in good health and CMV-seropositive.

This clone was observed a single time. The V gene is TRBV2, the J gene TRBJ1-3, with D possibly matching TRBD1 (5 bases). The ends were cut back, 4 bases at V and 0 bases at J, with 22 bases in the middle. This CDR3 is built from 19 residues. CDR1 is SNHLY, CDR2 FYNNEI, per germline. CDR3 region: CASSVGLETPGLSGNTIYF. DNA of the CDR3: TGTGCCAGCAGTGTAGGCTTGGAGACACCGGGACTCTCTGGAAACACCATATATTTT.

J is TRBJ1-4 and V is TRBV11-3; no reliable D call. This CDR3 contains 13 residues. V was trimmed by 0 bases and J by 7 bases, leaving 6 bases between them. Per the germline V gene, CDR1 is SGHNT and CDR2 is YENEEA. CDR3 bases: TGTGCCAGCAGCTTAGACAGGCGTGAAAAACTGTTTTTT. Translated: CASSLDRREKLFF.

This clone showed up just once. J is TRBJ1-5 and V is TRBV5-1, with 8 bases aligning to TRBD1. V trimming: 4 bases; J trimming: 2 bases; junction bases outside the gene matches: 5. The CDR3 sequence is 15 residues long. CDR1 is SGHRS and CDR2 is YFSETQ in the germline V gene. As DNA, the CDR3 is TGCGCCAGCAGCCCCGGACAGGGACGCAATCAGCCCCAGCATTTT. Encoded protein: CASSPGQGRNQPQHF.

The V and J genes are TRBV25-1 and TRBJ2-5; 8 bases fit TRBD2. The CDR3 spans 14 residues. Trimming cost V 2 bases and J 3 bases; bases outside gene matches: 2. Germline loops: CDR1 MGHDK, CDR2 SYGVNS. The CDR3 sequence: CASSETLAEETQYF. CDR3 DNA: TGTGCCAGCAGTGAAACACTAGCGGAAGAGACCCAGTACTTC.

This sequence joins TRBV7-8 and TRBJ2-4; D is possibly TRBD2 (6 bases). V was pared by 3 bases and J by 7 bases, with 19 bases between. Germline V lookup: CDR1 SGHVS, CDR2 FQNEAQ. This CDR3 has 16 amino acids. CDR3 DNA sequence: TGTGCCAGCAGCTTTACAGTAGCGACTGGGGGGAACATTCAGTACTTC. As protein: CASSFTVATGGNIQYF. Variable domain in full (rest from reference TRBV7-8 and TRBJ2-4): GAGVSQSPRYKVAKRGQDVALRCDPISGHVSLFWYQQALGQGPEFLTYFQNEAQLDKSGLPSDRFFAERPEGSVSTLKIQRTQQEDSAVYLCASSFTVATGGNIQYFGAGTRLSVL.

V is TRBV27 and J is TRBJ2-5, with 8 positions matching TRBD2. CDR1 and CDR2 from the germline V gene are MNHEY and SMNVEV (reference sequence). With V trimmed by 0 bases and J by 4 bases, 4 bases remained unmatched. CDR3 length equals 15 residues. The CDR3 bases are TGTGCCAGCAGTTTATCGACGGGAGGGCGAGAGACCCAGTACTTC. As protein: CASSLSTGGRETQYF.

This clone was counted once. V gene TRBV13 combines with J gene TRBJ2-7, with 13 nucleotides matching TRBD2. From germline, CDR1 is PRHDT and CDR2 FYEKMQ (reference sequence). The trim removed 4 bases at V and 3 bases at J, leaving 3 bases unmatched. The CDR3 totals 15 residues. Here the CDR3 reads CASSSRLAGGYEQYF. As DNA, the CDR3 is TGTGCCAGCAGCTCCAGACTAGCGGGAGGCTACGAGCAGTACTTC.

This clone appeared a single time. The rearrangement joins TRBV6-1 to TRBJ1-2; the D is unclear. CDR1 MNHNS and CDR2 SASEGT come from the germline V gene. The CDR3 is 11 amino acids. V lost 8 bases and J lost 7, with 11 bases in between. The CDR3 here is CASADSRGYTF. In DNA, the CDR3 is TGTGCCAGCGCCGATAGCCGTGGCTACACCTTC.

The chain joins TRBV2 to TRBJ1-1; unclear D gene. V lost 1 base and J 1 base, leaving 7 bases between the germline ends. The CDR3 loop spans 14 amino acids. Germline V lookup: CDR1 SNHLY, CDR2 FYNNEI. As DNA, the CDR3 is TGTGCCAGCAGTGAAGGGGGAGAGAACACTGAAGCTTTCTTT. Translating it yields CASSEGGENTEAFF.

V gene TRBV28 combines with J gene TRBJ2-3; D perhaps matches TRBD1 (5 bases). The germline V gene encodes CDR1 MDHEN and CDR2 SYDVKM. Between the trimmed V and J ends, which lost 7 bases and 0 bases, there was a span of 11 bases. This CDR3 is built from 14 residues. The CDR3 nucleotides are TGTGCCAGCACCCCAGGGCAAAGCACAGATACGCAGTATTTT. Residues: CASTPGQSTDTQYF.

The J gene is TRBJ2-7, the V gene TRBV27; a possible D gene is TRBD2 (6 bases). The CDR3 is made up of 15 amino acids. The germline gives CDR1 MNHEY, CDR2 SMNVEV (reference sequence). Between the trimmed V and J ends, which lost 0 bases and 2 bases, there was a span of 11 bases. CDR3 in DNA: TGTGCCAGCAGTTTATCGGGAGGCAGAACCTACGAGCAGTACTTC. Protein sequence: CASSLSGGRTYEQYF.

V is TRBV27 and J is TRBJ2-5; 8 bases map to TRBD2. This CDR3 has 15 amino acids. Germline V gene data show CDR1 as MNHEY and CDR2 as SMNVEV (reference sequence). Trimming took 6 bases from V and 5 from J; bases not matched to a gene: 11. CDR3 sequence: CASSTLGAGVETQYF. In nucleotides, the CDR3 is TGTGCCAGCAGCACCTTAGGAGCGGGGGTGGAGACCCAGTACTTC.

This sequence joins TRBV6-1 and TRBJ2-2, with a possible D match to TRBD1 (6 bases). This CDR3 region has 14 residues. CDR1 and CDR2 (germline): MNHNS, SASEGT. V was shortened by 5 bases and J by 3 bases, with 10 bases between the two germline ends. CDR3 coding DNA: TGTGCCAGCAGTACCAGGGGTGACACCGGGGAGCTGTTTTTT. Translating it yields CASSTRGDTGELFF.

V usage is TRBV28 and J usage is TRBJ2-7; a possible D gene is TRBD2 (5 bases). The CDR3 runs 16 residues. The V gene lost 6 bases and the J gene lost 0 bases, with 18 bases spanning the gap. The germline CDR1 and CDR2 sequences are MDHEN and SYDVKM. The CDR3: CASRPRGSGPSYEQYF. DNA of the CDR3: TGTGCCAGCAGACCCCGAGGCAGCGGCCCCTCCTACGAGCAGTACTTC.

This clone has just one count. The chain joins TRBV30 to TRBJ2-3; D is ambiguous. V was pared by 1 base and J by 4 bases, with 6 bases between. Germline V gives CDR1 GTSNPN, CDR2 SVGIG (reference sequence). This CDR3 spans 12 amino acids. CDR3 DNA: TGTGCCTGGAGTGCGTCGGCAGATACGCAGTATTTT. Protein sequence: CAWSASADTQYF.